This TCR beta chain was documented in a study of spatial heterogeneity in lung cancer (dated by TCRdb to about 2019). At the level of the whole study: More beta-chain than alpha-chain transcripts were consistently detected, likely reflecting higher beta-chain transcript abundance. Both alpha and beta chains were TCR-sequenced in roughly 200 tumor regions, approximately 64 matched nontumor lung samples and 45 to 60 PBMC samples obtained at surgery. Nonsynonymous mutation counts, determined by whole-exome sequencing of tumor tissue, were related to features of the TCR repertoire. In the raw uncorrected reads, each unique combination of TCR and UMI appeared more than ten times on average. The study quantitatively compared TCR alpha and beta repertoires across multiple tumor regions, matched nontumor lung and blood in non-small cell lung cancer. A strong correlation was found between TCR transcript counts in tumor regions and a T cell transcriptional module score from matched bulk RNA-seq.

Preparation of the library involved 5' RACE. TCRdb lists the instrument as NextSeq 500. The TCR library protocol attached a unique molecular identifier to each TCR cDNA molecule to allow correction of PCR and sequencing errors. The authors' pipeline ran thus. TCR identification, UMI-based error correction and CDR3 extraction were all carried out with Decombinator tools. Expanded TCRs were defined as those above a frequency of 2 per 1,000, corresponding to the top 1% of the tumor frequency distribution. Expanded tumor TCRs were classed as regional if statistically deemed absent (corrected P<0.05) from at least one tumor region, otherwise ubiquitous. Rényi diversity was computed with the R vegan package after subsampling each repertoire 100 times to 5,000 TCRs. To build CDR3 similarity networks, amino acid triplet string-kernel similarity was used, and CDR3s were connected when their pairwise similarity was above 0.82. The public sequencing data were trimmed at Q25 with fastp and processed into clonotypes with MiXCR by TCRdb, which kept only in-frame beta chains. Rows matching on CDR3 protein sequence are summarized as one entry with the most common DNA and genes. TCRdb, not the authors, supplied the V and J calls. This sample lists around 5,000 distinct CDR3 sequences; roughly 7% were detected once. Of the sample, under 20% falls within the top ten clones.

Broad study findings and their caveats: Additional single-cell paired TCR alpha and beta sequencing was considered necessary to confirm, at a functional level, the hypothesis that regional TCRs recognize regional mutations. Estimated TCR-seq coverage of tumor T cells was only about 6.5% for alpha chains and around 14% for beta chains. Counts of ubiquitous and regional expanded TCRs were found to correlate with counts of ubiquitous and regional nonsynonymous mutations, respectively. The tumor nonsynonymous mutation count correlated with the number of expanded alpha and beta TCRs within the tumor.

The sample's time point, from its label and the paper: sample taken at primary tumor resection. Donors were some 78 patients with early-stage, untreated non-small cell lung cancer from the lung TRACERx cohort. For TCR sequencing, whole RNA was extracted from tumor and nontumor lung tissue, or from cryopreserved PBMC samples, and no cell sorting was done. A patient was chosen for TCR sequencing only when enough RNA was available from at least two tumor regions. Tumor and adjacent nontumor lung specimens were reviewed by a lung pathologist before selection. This clonotype is classified as large (0.1 to 1%). No cognate antigen has been identified for it. Base qualities are missing; no much larger clone stands one base away. Including the terminal cysteine and phenylalanine, the CDR3 comprises 12 residues. Of all the DNA, just the CDR3 is kept, 36 bases in frame from base 1. V lost 3 bases and J lost 2 bases; the stretch between them is 5 bases long.

The source is a male donor with early-stage non-small cell lung cancer. The material sequenced was lung tumor tissue, taken at surgery. The chain is assembled from TRBV12-3 or TRBV12-4 and TRBJ2-7; no D gene is confidently identified. The nucleotides read TGTGCCAGCAGTTTTGAAGCCTACGAGCAGTACTTC. This codes for CASSFEAYEQYF.